Below, one TCR beta chain is given with its context. Its antigen is as yet unknown. This sample is drawn from a study of T cells after yellow fever vaccination. Study outcomes and limitations: Once the booster was given, most primary-vaccination clones reappeared, at about 95% for CD4 and roughly 85% for CD8. Peaking on day 5 versus 15, the secondary response was faster but weaker. The CD4 compartment and the CD8 compartment contained a small share of clonotypes in common.

In making TCR cDNA, 5'RACE template switching added a universal primer site and UMIs to it. TCRdb reprocessed the 5' RACE reads via MiXCR and lists one record per CDR3 protein. The sample has 140,000 to 150,000 distinct CDR3 sequences, approximately 6.6% seen once; the top ten hold under 0.7%. This CDR3 is built from 15 residues. The V gene end was trimmed by 4 bases and the J gene end by 10 bases; junction bases not matched to a gene: 10. The germline CDR1 and CDR2 sequences are DFQATT and SNEGSKA (reference sequence). Material: CD4+ T cells sorted from PBMCs, obtained 10 days after the yellow fever booster vaccination. The TCR was taken from a man aged 25 to 40 who received the YFV17D yellow fever vaccine. The rearrangement uses TRBV20-1 and TRBJ2-1; 13 bases fit TRBD2. CDR3 sequence (DNA): TGCAGTGCTAACTCCGGCCGACTAGCGGGAGGCGAGCAGTTCTTC. Translating it yields CSANSGRLAGGEQFF.